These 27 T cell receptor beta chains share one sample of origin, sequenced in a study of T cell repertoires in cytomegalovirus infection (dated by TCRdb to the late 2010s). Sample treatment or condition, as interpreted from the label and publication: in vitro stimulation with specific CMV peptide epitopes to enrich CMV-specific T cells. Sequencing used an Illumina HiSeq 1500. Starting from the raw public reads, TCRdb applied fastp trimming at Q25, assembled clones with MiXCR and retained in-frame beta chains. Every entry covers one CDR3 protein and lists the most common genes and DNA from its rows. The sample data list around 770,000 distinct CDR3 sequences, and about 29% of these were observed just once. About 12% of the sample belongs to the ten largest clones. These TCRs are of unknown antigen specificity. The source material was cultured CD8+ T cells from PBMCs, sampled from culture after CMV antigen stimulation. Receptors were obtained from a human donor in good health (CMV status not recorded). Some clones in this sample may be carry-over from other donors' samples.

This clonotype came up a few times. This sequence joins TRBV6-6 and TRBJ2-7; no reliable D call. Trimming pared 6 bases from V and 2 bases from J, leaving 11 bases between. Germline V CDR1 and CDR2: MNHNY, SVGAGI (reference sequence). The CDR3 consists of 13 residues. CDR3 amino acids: CASSLGKTYEQYV. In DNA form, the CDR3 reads TGTGCCAGCAGCCTGGGAAAAACCTACGAGCAGTACGTC.

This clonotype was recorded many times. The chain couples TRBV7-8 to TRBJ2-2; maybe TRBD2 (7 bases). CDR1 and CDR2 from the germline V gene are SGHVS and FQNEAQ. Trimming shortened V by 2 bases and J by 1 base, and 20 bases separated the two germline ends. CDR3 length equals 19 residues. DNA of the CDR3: TGTGCCAGCAGCTTACCCCAACGGGGGCCGGGGGGGAACACCGGGGAGCTGTTTTTT. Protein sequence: CASSLPQRGPGGNTGELFF.

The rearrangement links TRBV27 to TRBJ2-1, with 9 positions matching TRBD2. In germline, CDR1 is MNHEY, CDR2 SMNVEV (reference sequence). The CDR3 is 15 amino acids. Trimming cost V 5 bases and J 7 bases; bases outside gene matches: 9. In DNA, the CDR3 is TGTGCCAGCAGTCTTGGTATTAGCGGGAGAAATGAGCAGTTCTTC. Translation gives CASSLGISGRNEQFF.

In DNA form, the CDR3 reads TGCGCCAGCAAAGAAACGGGGGGCGGCGGGGAGCTGTTTTTT. Residues: CASKETGGGGELFF. The chain recombines TRBV4-1 with TRBJ2-2, with a possible D match to TRBD2 (7 bases). Germline CDR1 MGHRA, CDR2 YSYEKL. The CDR3 extends over 14 amino acids. The V end was cut by 7 bases, the J end by 7 bases, with 16 bases between.

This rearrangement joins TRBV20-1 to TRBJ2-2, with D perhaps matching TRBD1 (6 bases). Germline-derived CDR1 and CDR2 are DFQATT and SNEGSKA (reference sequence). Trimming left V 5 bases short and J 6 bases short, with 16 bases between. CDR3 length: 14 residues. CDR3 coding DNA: TGCAGTGCTGCCGTGAAACAGGGTCCCGGGGAGCTGTTTTTT. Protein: CSAAVKQGPGELFF.

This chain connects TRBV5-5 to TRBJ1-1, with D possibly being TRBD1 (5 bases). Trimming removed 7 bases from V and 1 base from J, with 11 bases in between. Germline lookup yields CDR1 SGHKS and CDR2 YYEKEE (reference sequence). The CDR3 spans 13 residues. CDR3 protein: CASLSGGNTEAFF. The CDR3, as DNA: TGTGCCAGCCTCTCCGGGGGGAACACTGAAGCTTTCTTT.

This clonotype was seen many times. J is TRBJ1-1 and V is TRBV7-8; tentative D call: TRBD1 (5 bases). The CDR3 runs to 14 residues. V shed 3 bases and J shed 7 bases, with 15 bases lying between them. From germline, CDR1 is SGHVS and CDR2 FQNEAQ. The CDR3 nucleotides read TGTGCCAGCAGCTTCGGGACCGGAGGGGATGAAGCTTTCTTT. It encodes CASSFGTGGDEAFF.

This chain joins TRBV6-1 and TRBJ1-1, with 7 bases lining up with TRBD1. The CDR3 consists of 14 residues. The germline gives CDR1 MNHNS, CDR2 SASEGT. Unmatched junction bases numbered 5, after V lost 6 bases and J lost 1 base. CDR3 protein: CASRRGGKNTEAFF. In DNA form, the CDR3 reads TGTGCCAGCAGACGAGGGGGCAAGAACACTGAAGCTTTCTTT.

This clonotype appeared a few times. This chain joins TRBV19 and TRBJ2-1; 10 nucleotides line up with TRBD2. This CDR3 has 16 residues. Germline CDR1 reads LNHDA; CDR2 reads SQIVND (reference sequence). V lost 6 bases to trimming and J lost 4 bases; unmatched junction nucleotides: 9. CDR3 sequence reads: CASRPEVLAGYNEQFF. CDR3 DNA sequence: TGTGCCAGTAGGCCCGAGGTACTAGCGGGGTACAATGAGCAGTTCTTC. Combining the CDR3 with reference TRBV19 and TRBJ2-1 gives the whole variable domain DGGITQSPKYLFRKEGQNVTLSCEQNLNHDAMYWYRQDPGQGLRLIYYSQIVNDFQKGDIAEGYSVSREKKESFPLTVTSAQKNPTAFYLCASRPEVLAGYNEQFFGPGTRLTVL.

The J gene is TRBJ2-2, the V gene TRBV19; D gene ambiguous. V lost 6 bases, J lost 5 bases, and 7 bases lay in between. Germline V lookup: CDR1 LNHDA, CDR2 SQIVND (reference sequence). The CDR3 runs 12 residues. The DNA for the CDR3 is TGTGCCAGTAGGACCCCAACCGGGGAGCTGTTTTTT. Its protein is CASRTPTGELFF.

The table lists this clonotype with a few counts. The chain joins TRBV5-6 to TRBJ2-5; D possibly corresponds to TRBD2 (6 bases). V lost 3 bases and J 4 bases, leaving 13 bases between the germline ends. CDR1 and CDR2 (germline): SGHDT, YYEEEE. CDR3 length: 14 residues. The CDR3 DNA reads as TGTGCCAGCAGCTGGGATGGGGGGAGAGAGACCCAGTACTTC. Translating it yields CASSWDGGRETQYF.

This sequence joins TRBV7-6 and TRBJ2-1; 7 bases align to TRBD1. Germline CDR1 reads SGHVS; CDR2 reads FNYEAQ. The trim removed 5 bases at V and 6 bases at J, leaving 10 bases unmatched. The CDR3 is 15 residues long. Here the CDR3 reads CASSIRQGWVNEQFF. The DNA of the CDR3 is TGTGCCAGCAGCATCCGACAGGGTTGGGTCAATGAGCAGTTCTTC.

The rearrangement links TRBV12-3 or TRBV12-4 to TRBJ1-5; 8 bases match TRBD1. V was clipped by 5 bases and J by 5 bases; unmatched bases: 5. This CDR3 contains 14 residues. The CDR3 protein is CASSIGTGDQPQHF. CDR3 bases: TGTGCCAGCAGTATTGGGACAGGCGATCAGCCCCAGCATTTT.

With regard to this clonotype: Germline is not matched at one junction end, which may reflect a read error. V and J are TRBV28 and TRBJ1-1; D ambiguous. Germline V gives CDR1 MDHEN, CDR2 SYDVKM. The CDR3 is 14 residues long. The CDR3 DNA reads TGTGCCAGCAGTCACGACAAAGTGTACCCTGACGCTTTCTTT. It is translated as CASSHDKVYPDAFF.

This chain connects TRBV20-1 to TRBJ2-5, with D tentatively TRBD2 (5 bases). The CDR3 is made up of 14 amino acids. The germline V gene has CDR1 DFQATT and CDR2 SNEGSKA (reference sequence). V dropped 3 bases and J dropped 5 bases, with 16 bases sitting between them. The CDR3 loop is CSARSPPRRETQYF. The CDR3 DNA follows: TGCAGTGCTAGGTCGCCCCCCCGGAGGGAGACCCAGTACTTC.

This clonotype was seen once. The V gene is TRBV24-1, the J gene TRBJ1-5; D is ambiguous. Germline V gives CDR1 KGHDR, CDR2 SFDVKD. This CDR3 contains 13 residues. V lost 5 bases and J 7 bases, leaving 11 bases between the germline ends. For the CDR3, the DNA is TGTGCCACCAGTGGGAAGGGCGGACAGCCCCAGCATTTT. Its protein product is CATSGKGGQPQHF.

The CDR3 DNA reads TGCAGTGCCTGGACTGACTCCGGCGAGCAGTACGTC. It translates to CSAWTDSGEQYV. The chain employs TRBV20-1 and TRBJ2-7; a weak D match, TRBD2 (5 bases). Between the trimmed V and J ends, which lost 6 bases and 6 bases, there was a span of 15 bases. The CDR3 is 12 amino acids. Germline values: CDR1 DFQATT, CDR2 SNEGSKA (reference sequence).

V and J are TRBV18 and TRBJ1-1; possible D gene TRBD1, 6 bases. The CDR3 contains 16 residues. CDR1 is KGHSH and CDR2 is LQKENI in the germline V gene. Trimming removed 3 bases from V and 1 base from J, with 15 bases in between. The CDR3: CASSPFSTDRNTEAFF. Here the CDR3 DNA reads TGTGCCAGCTCACCTTTTTCCACGGACAGGAACACTGAAGCTTTCTTT.

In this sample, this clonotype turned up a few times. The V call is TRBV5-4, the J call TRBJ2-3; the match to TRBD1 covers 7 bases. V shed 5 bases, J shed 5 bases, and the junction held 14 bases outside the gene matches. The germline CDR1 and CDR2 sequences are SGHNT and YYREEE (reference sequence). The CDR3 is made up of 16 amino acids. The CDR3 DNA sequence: TGTGCCAGCAGTGTGGGACAGAATGAGGAGAGAGATACGCAGTATTTT. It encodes CASSVGQNEERDTQYF.

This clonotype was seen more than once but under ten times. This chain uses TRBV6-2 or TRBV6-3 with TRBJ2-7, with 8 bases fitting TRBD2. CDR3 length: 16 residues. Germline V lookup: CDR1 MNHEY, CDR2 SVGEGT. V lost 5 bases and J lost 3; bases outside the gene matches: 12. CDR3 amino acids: CASSQMVGGAFYEQYV. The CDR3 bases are TGTGCCAGCAGTCAGATGGTCGGGGGGGCCTTCTACGAGCAGTACGTC.

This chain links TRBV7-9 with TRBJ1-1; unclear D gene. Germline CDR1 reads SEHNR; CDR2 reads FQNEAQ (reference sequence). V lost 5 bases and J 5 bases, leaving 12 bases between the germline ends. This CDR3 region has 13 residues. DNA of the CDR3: TGTGCCAGCAGCCCCCCCGATTGGACTGAAGCTTTCTTT. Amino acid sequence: CASSPPDWTEAFF.

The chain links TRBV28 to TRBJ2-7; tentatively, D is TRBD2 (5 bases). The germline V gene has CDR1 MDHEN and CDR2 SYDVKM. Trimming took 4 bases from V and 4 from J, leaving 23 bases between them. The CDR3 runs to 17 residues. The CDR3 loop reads CASSSGGSLTNYYEQYV. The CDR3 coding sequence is TGTGCCAGCAGTTCCGGAGGCAGCCTCACAAATTATTACGAGCAGTACGTC.

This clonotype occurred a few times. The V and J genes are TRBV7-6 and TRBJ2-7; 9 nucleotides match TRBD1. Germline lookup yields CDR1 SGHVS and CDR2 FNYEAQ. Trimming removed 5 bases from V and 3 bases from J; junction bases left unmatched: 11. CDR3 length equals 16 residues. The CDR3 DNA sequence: TGTGCCAGCAGCCCCCTGGGGACAGGGATACTCTACGAGCAGTACGTC. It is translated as CASSPLGTGILYEQYV.

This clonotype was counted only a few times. CDR3 nucleotide sequence: TGTGCCAGCGATCCGGGACACAGCACAGATACGCAGTATTTT. It codes for CASDPGHSTDTQYF. J is TRBJ2-3 and V is TRBV2; D may be TRBD1 (6 bases). V was clipped by 8 bases and J by 0 bases, with 12 bases between them. The CDR3 sequence is 14 residues long. CDR1 and CDR2 from the germline V gene are SNHLY and FYNNEI.

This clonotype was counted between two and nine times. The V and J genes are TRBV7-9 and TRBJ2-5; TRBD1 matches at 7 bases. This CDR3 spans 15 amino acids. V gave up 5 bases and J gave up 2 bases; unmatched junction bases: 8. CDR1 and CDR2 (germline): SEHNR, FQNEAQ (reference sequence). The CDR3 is CASSPRDSYQETQYF. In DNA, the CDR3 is TGTGCCAGCAGCCCTAGGGACAGCTATCAAGAGACCCAGTACTTC.

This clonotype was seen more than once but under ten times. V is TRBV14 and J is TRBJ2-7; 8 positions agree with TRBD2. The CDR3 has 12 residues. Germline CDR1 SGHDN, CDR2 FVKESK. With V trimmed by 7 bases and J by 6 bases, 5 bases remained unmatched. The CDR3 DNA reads TGTGCCAGCACACCCGGGGGGGTCGAGCAGTACTTC. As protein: CASTPGGVEQYF.

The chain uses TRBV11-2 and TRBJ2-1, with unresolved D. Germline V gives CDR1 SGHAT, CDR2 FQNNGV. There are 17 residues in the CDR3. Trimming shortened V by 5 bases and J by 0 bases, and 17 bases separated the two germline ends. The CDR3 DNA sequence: TGTGCCAGCAGCCCCACGATGGGGAATCCCTCCTACAATGAGCAGTTCTTC. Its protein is CASSPTMGNPSYNEQFF. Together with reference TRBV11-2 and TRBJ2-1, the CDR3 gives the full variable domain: EAGVAQSPRYKIIEKRQSVAFWCNPISGHATLYWYQQILGQGPKLLIQFQNNGVVDDSQLPKDRFSAERLKGVDSTLKIQPAKLEDSAVYLCASSPTMGNPSYNEQFFGPGTRLTVL.